The 12 T cell receptor beta chains reported below all come from one sample, sequenced in a study of T cells in women clearing cervical HPV infection. Clones were read by immunoSEQ multiplex PCR, and TCRdb kept only the in-frame ones, dropping some. The sample's table shows about 35,000 clones. The specimen sequenced was blood buffy coat. These receptors all stem from a woman between 18 and 70 years old with a cervical HPV16 infection that either progressed to CIN3+ or cleared (not recorded which).

For this clone: Sequencing ends 3 residues short of the CDR3 end; the germline J gene provides the rest. V and J are TRBV5-1 and TRBJ1-6, with 9 bases lining up with TRBD1. V lost 4 bases to trimming and J lost 10 bases; unmatched junction nucleotides: 9. The CDR3 contains 15 residues. The germline V gene encodes CDR1 SGHRS and CDR2 YFSETQ. This chain's CDR3 is CASSPTQGAESPLHF. The CDR3 bases that were read are TGCGCCAGCAGCCCTACACAGGGGGCAGAGTCACCC.

In regard to this clone: The read stops 3 residues short of the end of the CDR3; the missing end is completed from the germline J gene. The V gene is TRBV28, the J gene TRBJ2-3; 12 nucleotides align to TRBD2. Germline CDR1 is MDHEN and CDR2 is SYDVKM. The CDR3 loop spans 16 amino acids. V gave up 2 bases and J gave up 5 bases; unmatched junction bases: 5. This chain's CDR3 is CASSLRTSGVLDTQYF. The sequenced CDR3 bases are TGTGCCAGCAGTTTACGGACTAGCGGGGTCTTAGATACG.

Concerning this clone itself: The CDR3 goes on 3 residues after the read ends, and that part is filled in from the germline J gene. Other DNA sequences of this sample code for an identical CDR3. The genes are TRBV14 and TRBJ1-3; the D gene is possibly TRBD1 (6 bases). CDR1 and CDR2 from the germline V gene are SGHDN and FVKESK. There are 14 residues in the CDR3. CDR3 residues: CASSQLGGPSTIYF. The CDR3 bases that were read are TGTGCCAGCAGCCAACTAGGGGGTCCAAGCACA.

As to this clone: The read finishes 3 residues shy of the CDR3 end, and the germline J gene is used to complete it. The chain combines TRBV11-3 with TRBJ2-1; possibly TRBD2 for D (6 bases). Germline loops: CDR1 SGHNT, CDR2 YENEEA. V lost 4 bases to trimming and J lost 7 bases, with 14 bases between them. CDR3 size: 14 residues. The CDR3 DNA, read in part, is TGTGCCAGCAGCTCGCCGGGACTTCTAAATGAG. It translates to CASSSPGLLNE. The CDR3 reads in full as CASSSPGLLNEQFF. Based on the CDR3 plus reference TRBV11-3 and TRBJ2-1, the full variable domain is EAGVVQSPRYKIIEKKQPVAFWCNPISGHNTLYWYLQNLGQGPELLIRYENEEAVDDSQLPKDRFSAERLKGVDSTLKIQPAELGDSAVYLCASSSPGLLNEQFFGPGTRLTVL.

Remarks on this clone: Coverage ceases 3 residues before the CDR3 finishes, and the germline J gene fills in the end. The J gene is TRBJ2-7, the V gene TRBV6-2 or TRBV6-3, with TRBD1 as a possible D gene (6 bases). The V gene's germline CDR1 is MNHEY and CDR2 SVGEGT. Trimming took 3 bases from V and 0 from J, leaving 12 bases between them. This CDR3 is built from 15 residues. CDR3 residues: CASSYLGARSYEQYF. Partial CDR3 DNA: TGTGCCAGCAGTTATTTGGGGGCCCGCTCCTACGAG.

The sequenced part of the CDR3 DNA is TGTGCCAGCAGTGATTCTCTATCGACAGATACG. It translates to CASSDSLSTDT. The whole CDR3 protein reads CASSDSLSTDTQYF. The V call is TRBV2, the J call TRBJ2-3; D is uncertain. The DNA ends 3 residues before the CDR3 does, and the rest of the CDR3 is filled in from the germline J gene. V dropped 3 bases and J dropped 3 bases, with 10 bases sitting between them. Germline loops: CDR1 SNHLY, CDR2 FYNNEI. CDR3 length equals 14 residues.

A word on this clone: The CDR3 end falls 3 residues outside the read, so it is completed with the germline J gene. The rearrangement joins TRBV20-1 to TRBJ1-6, with 8 bases matching TRBD1. V was clipped by 4 bases and J by 6 bases; unmatched bases: 8. Germline CDR1 is DFQATT and CDR2 is SNEGSKA (reference sequence). The CDR3 is made up of 15 amino acids. The part of the CDR3 DNA that was read is TGCAGTGCTAAGGTGTATGGACAGGGTAATTCACCC. Translated: CSAKVYGQGNSP. Given in full, the CDR3 is CSAKVYGQGNSPLHF.

Of note for this clone: The read ends 3 residues before the CDR3 terminus; that terminus is restored from the germline J gene. The chain recombines TRBV18 with TRBJ2-7; D gene ambiguous. The CDR3 is made up of 12 amino acids. The germline V gene encodes CDR1 KGHSH and CDR2 LQKENI. V lost 5 bases to trimming and J lost 6 bases, with 11 bases between them. CDR3 DNA, as far as it was read: TGTGCCAGCTCAGTCCCTAGTGGCGAG. Translation: CASSVPSGE. The CDR3, in full, reads CASSVPSGEQYF.

Concerning this clone: The read comes to an end 3 residues before the CDR3 does, leaving the germline J gene to fill in the end. The chain is built from TRBV18 and TRBJ2-3; D is ambiguous. Germline V gene data show CDR1 as KGHSH and CDR2 as LQKENI. The CDR3 covers 14 residues. The CDR3 bases that were read are TGTGCCAGCTCACCACAGGCAACCCAAGAGACG. Its translation is CASSPQATQET. The whole CDR3 sequence is CASSPQATQETQYF. Full variable domain (outside the CDR3, taken from reference TRBV18 and TRBJ2-3): NAGVMQNPRHLVRRRGQEARLRCSPMKGHSHVYWYRQLPEEGLKFMVYLQKENIIDESGMPKERFSAEFPKEGPSILRIQQVVRGDSAAYFCASSPQATQETQYFGPGTRLTVL.

Concerning this clone: The read finishes 3 residues shy of the CDR3 end, and the germline J gene is used to complete it. The V call is TRBV29-1, the J call TRBJ2-1; D is uncertain. CDR3 size: 15 residues. Deletions cut 5 bases from V and 6 bases from J, with 20 bases between. CDR1 and CDR2 (germline): SQVTM, ANQGSEA. CDR3 amino acids: CSVNSYSRPVNEQFF. CDR3 bases read: TGCAGCGTTAACTCGTACAGTCGCCCGGTCAATGAG.

In the case of this clone: The same CDR3 is also encoded by other DNA sequences in this sample. Partial CDR3 DNA: TGTGCCAGCTCGTCGGGACAGCATGCCTCTGGAAACACC. It yields the protein CASSSGQHASGNT. The whole CDR3 protein reads CASSSGQHASGNTIYF. The chain carries TRBV18 and TRBJ1-3; 7 bases fit TRBD1. Coverage ceases 3 residues before the CDR3 finishes, and the germline J gene fills in the end. Germline V gives CDR1 KGHSH, CDR2 LQKENI. V gave up 6 bases and J gave up 0 bases; unmatched junction bases: 8. This CDR3 spans 16 amino acids.

Comment on this clone: The CDR3 end lies 3 residues beyond the end of the read and is filled in from the germline J gene. The rearrangement uses TRBV19 and TRBJ1-5; D remains ambiguous. Trimming took 6 bases from V and 5 from J, leaving 8 bases between them. The germline CDR1 and CDR2 sequences are LNHDA and SQIVND (reference sequence). CDR3 length: 12 amino acids. CDR3 bases read: TGTGCCAGTAGCCCTTTTGATCAGCCC. It yields the protein CASSPFDQP. The CDR3 in its entirety is CASSPFDQPQHF.